Presented here are 7 T cell receptor beta chains from one specimen sequenced in a study of PD-1 blockade in classical Hodgkin lymphoma. Here immunoSEQ multiplex PCR was the method, and the copy in TCRdb shows in-frame clones only, minus some. The sample includes 90,000 to 120,000 clones, roughly nine tenths of them seen just once. Each patient experienced a relapse that followed autologous stem cell transplantation, and brentuximab vedotin exposure varied. The sequenced sample was peripheral blood mononuclear cells (PBMCs), obtained before the second cycle of nivolumab. Receptors were obtained from a human donor with classical Hodgkin lymphoma.

The chain joins TRBV29-1 to TRBJ1-1, with TRBD1 identical over 9 bases. The V gene end was trimmed by 6 bases and the J gene end by 1 base; junction bases not matched to a gene: 9. This CDR3 spans 15 amino acids. Germline CDR1 is SQVTM and CDR2 is ANQGSEA. The CDR3 spells CSVKDRGYTNTEAFF. The CDR3 DNA reads as TGCAGCGTCAAGGACAGGGGCTACACGAACACTGAAGCTTTCTTT.

The chain carries TRBV4-3 and TRBJ1-1; TRBD1 might be the D (5 bases). The germline gives CDR1 LGHNA, CDR2 YSLEER. With 3 bases removed from V and 6 bases from J, the gap between germline ends came to 14 bases. This CDR3 region has 14 residues. The CDR3 coding sequence is TGCGCCAGCAGCCAGATTATGGGGGGGGCTGAAGCTTTCTTT. It encodes CASSQIMGGAEAFF.

The chain is built from TRBV7-2 and TRBJ2-7; D is ambiguous. CDR3 length equals 12 residues. The germline V gene has CDR1 SGHTA and CDR2 FQGNSA. The V and J ends lost 4 bases and 6 bases respectively, with 10 bases between them. The CDR3: CASSYGVREQYF. CDR3 bases: TGTGCCAGCAGCTACGGAGTCCGCGAGCAGTACTTC.

The chain couples TRBV4-2 to TRBJ1-4, with D hard to call. The V gene lost 1 base and the J gene lost 8 bases, with 17 bases spanning the gap. CDR1 LGHNA and CDR2 YNFKEQ come from the germline V gene. CDR3 length: 16 amino acids. The CDR3 nucleotides read TGTGCCAGCAGCCAAGTGGTCCCAAGGCGGGAAGAAAAACTGTTTTTT. Its translation is CASSQVVPRREEKLFF.

V is TRBV30 and J is TRBJ1-1; D may be TRBD1 (6 bases). Trimming stripped 0 bases from V and 6 bases from J, with 14 bases between. The germline CDR1 and CDR2 sequences are GTSNPN and SVGIG (reference sequence). The CDR3 contains 14 residues. The CDR3 loop reads CAWSVLQGRAEAFF. CDR3 in DNA: TGTGCCTGGAGTGTCCTACAGGGAAGGGCTGAAGCTTTCTTT.

V and J are TRBV20-1 and TRBJ2-1; D gene uncertain. This CDR3 has 11 residues. Trimming left V 1 base short and J 7 bases short, with 5 bases between. From germline, CDR1 is DFQATT and CDR2 SNEGSKA (reference sequence). Here the CDR3 reads CSARVLNEQFF. In DNA, the CDR3 is TGCAGTGCTAGAGTGCTAAATGAGCAGTTCTTC.

In DNA, the CDR3 is TGTGCCATCTCCCCTCGGACGTCCACCGGGGAGCTGTTTTTT. This gives the protein CAISPRTSTGELFF. The rearrangement uses TRBV10-3 and TRBJ2-2; D is uncertain. The ends were cut back, 8 bases at V and 4 bases at J, with 14 bases in the middle. This CDR3 has 14 residues. The germline V gene encodes CDR1 ENHRY and CDR2 SYGVKD.